One and the same sample provided the 9 T cell receptor beta chains below, sequenced in a study of T cells in Graves' hyperthyroidism and ophthalmopathy. TCR beta CDR3 regions were amplified from RNA transcripts. With the HTBI primer set, the TCR CDR3 went through a first round of RT-PCR. Each CDR3 protein is one row after TCRdb ran MiXCR on the multiplex PCR reads. The table records 600,000 to 900,000 distinct CDR3 sequences, about 16% of them present only once. Specimen: blood. Every receptor here comes from a man in his late teens or twenties with Graves' hyperthyroidism.

This clonotype was counted ten times or more. This chain links TRBV11-3 with TRBJ2-1; unclear D gene. The CDR3 is 13 amino acids. Between the trimmed V and J ends, which lost 1 base and 4 bases, there was a span of 5 bases. CDR1 is SGHNT, CDR2 YENEEA, per germline. CDR3 sequence reads: CASSLVFYNEQFF. The CDR3, as DNA: TGTGCCAGCAGCTTAGTCTTTTACAATGAGCAGTTCTTC.

At least ten counts were recorded for this clonotype. The V and J genes are TRBV12-3 or TRBV12-4 and TRBJ1-5; D is uncertain. Between the trimmed V and J ends, which lost 4 bases and 2 bases, there was a span of 18 bases. The CDR3 has 17 residues. Here the CDR3 reads CASSSPRTGMGNQPQHF. The CDR3 DNA is TGTGCCAGCAGTTCCCCAAGGACGGGGATGGGCAATCAGCCCCAGCATTTT.

This clonotype was detected many times. CDR3 region: CASSPALDTEAFF. The CDR3 nucleotides are TGTGCCAGCTCACCAGCTTTGGACACTGAAGCTTTCTTT. The chain is built from TRBV18 and TRBJ1-1; no definite D call. The V end was cut by 2 bases, the J end by 3 bases, with 7 bases between. This CDR3 region has 13 residues. Looked up from germline, CDR1 is KGHSH and CDR2 is LQKENI.

This clonotype was counted between two and nine times. J is TRBJ2-1 and V is TRBV6-2 or TRBV6-3; 13 positions agree with TRBD2. CDR3 length: 14 residues. Per germline, CDR1 MNHEY and CDR2 SVGEGT. V gave up 6 bases and J gave up 9 bases; unmatched junction bases: 5. The CDR3 is CASRLAGGLGEQFF. The CDR3 coding sequence is TGTGCCAGCAGACTAGCGGGAGGGCTTGGTGAGCAGTTCTTC.

The rearrangement joins TRBV30 to TRBJ2-5; the D gene is possibly TRBD2 (6 bases). The CDR3 spans 13 residues. V was cut by 6 bases and J by 5 bases, with 16 bases left in between. Per the germline V gene, CDR1 is GTSNPN and CDR2 is SVGIG (reference sequence). The CDR3 nucleotides read TGTGCCTGTCCGGGAGCTAGAAGGGAGACCCAGTACTTC. It codes for CACPGARRETQYF. Full variable domain (missing parts from reference TRBV30 and TRBJ2-5): SQTIHQWPATLVQPVGSPLSLECTVEGTSNPNLYWYRQAAGRGLQLLFYSVGIGQISSEVPQNLSASRPQDRQFILSSKKLLLSDSGFYLCACPGARRETQYFGPGTRLLVL.

Many counts were recorded for this clonotype. The V call is TRBV5-1, the J call TRBJ1-1; possibly TRBD1 for D (5 bases). V was pared by 2 bases and J by 5 bases, with 16 bases between. This CDR3 has 15 amino acids. Germline CDR1 is SGHRS and CDR2 is YFSETQ. CDR3 in amino acids: CASSLEGPWRTEAFF. The CDR3 coding sequence is TGCGCCAGCAGCTTAGAGGGACCTTGGAGGACTGAAGCTTTCTTT.

A few counts support this clonotype. The chain combines TRBV20-1 with TRBJ2-2, with D possibly matching TRBD2 (6 bases). Germline assignment: CDR1 DFQATT and CDR2 SNEGSKA (reference sequence). This CDR3 has 11 residues. The V gene lost 6 bases and the J gene lost 6 bases, with 8 bases spanning the gap. The chain's CDR3 is CSAGSPGELFF. The CDR3 nucleotides are TGCAGTGCCGGGAGCCCCGGGGAGCTGTTTTTT.

This clonotype was detected ten times or more. This chain joins TRBV28 and TRBJ2-1; D not resolved. Deletions cut 8 bases from V and 9 bases from J, with 11 bases between. The CDR3 runs 11 residues. Germline CDR1 is MDHEN and CDR2 is SYDVKM. The chain's CDR3 is CASRSSTEQFF. The CDR3 coding sequence is TGTGCCAGCCGTTCCAGCACTGAGCAGTTCTTC.

This clonotype was seen repeatedly, ten times or more. The CDR3 loop is CASRGFREQYF. In DNA, the CDR3 is TGTGCCAGCAGGGGGTTTAGGGAGCAGTACTTC. The chain employs TRBV27 and TRBJ2-7, with D hard to call. The CDR3 contains 11 residues. Trimming removed 6 bases at V and 7 bases at J, with 10 bases between. Germline CDR1 MNHEY, CDR2 SMNVEV (reference sequence).